These 3 T cell receptor beta chains came from one sample sequenced in a study of T cells after yellow fever vaccination. TCRdb called the 5' RACE reads again in MiXCR, with one record for every CDR3 protein. The sample carries a few hundred thousand distinct CDR3 sequences, 6.9% recorded once. The sequenced sample was CD4+ T cells sorted from PBMCs, obtained 15 days after the yellow fever booster vaccination. The receptor set was obtained from a man aged 25-40 years who received the YFV17D yellow fever vaccine.

The CDR3 coding sequence is TGTGCCAGCAGCCTCTACAAGGGGAACACCGGGGAGCTGTTTTTT. Amino acid sequence: CASSLYKGNTGELFF. The chain has TRBV7-6 and TRBJ2-2; the D is unclear. V lost 5 bases, J lost 1 base, and 11 bases lay in between. The CDR3 is made up of 15 amino acids. Germline V CDR1 and CDR2: SGHVS, FNYEAQ.

In this sample, this clonotype turned up many times. The J gene is TRBJ2-7, the V gene TRBV28; perhaps TRBD2 as D (6 bases). CDR1 and CDR2 (germline): MDHEN, SYDVKM. The CDR3 spans 12 residues. V dropped 8 bases and J dropped 4 bases, with 12 bases sitting between them. Here the CDR3 reads CASWDSKYEQYF. CDR3 nucleotides: TGTGCCAGCTGGGACTCCAAATACGAGCAGTACTTC.

The gene calls are TRBV5-6 and TRBJ1-2; D may be TRBD1 (6 bases). The length of the CDR3 is 16 residues. V lost 1 base and J lost 5, with 18 bases in between. Looked up from germline, CDR1 is SGHDT and CDR2 is YYEEEE. CDR3 nucleotides: TGTGCCAGCAGCTTGTTTCCCTTGCCAGGGGAATATGGCTACACCTTC. It translates to CASSLFPLPGEYGYTF.